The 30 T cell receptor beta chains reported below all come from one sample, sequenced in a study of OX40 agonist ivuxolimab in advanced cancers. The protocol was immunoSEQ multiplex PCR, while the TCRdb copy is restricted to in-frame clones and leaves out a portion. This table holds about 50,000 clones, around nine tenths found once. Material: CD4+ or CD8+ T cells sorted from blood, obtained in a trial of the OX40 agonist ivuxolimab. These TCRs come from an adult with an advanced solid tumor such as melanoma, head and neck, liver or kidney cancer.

Here the CDR3 DNA reads TGCGCCAGCAGCCAAGAACCGAGTAGCAATCAGCCCCAGCATTTT. This codes for CASSQEPSSNQPQHF. The J gene is TRBJ1-5, the V gene TRBV4-1, with no clear D. CDR3 length: 15 amino acids. CDR1 is MGHRA and CDR2 is YSYEKL in the germline V gene. V lost 0 bases and J lost 0, with 6 bases in between.

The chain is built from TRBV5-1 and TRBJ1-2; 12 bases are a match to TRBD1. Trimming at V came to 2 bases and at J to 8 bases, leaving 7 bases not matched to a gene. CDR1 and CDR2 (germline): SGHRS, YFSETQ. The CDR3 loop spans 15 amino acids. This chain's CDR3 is CASSFGTGGAEGYTF. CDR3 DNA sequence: TGCGCCAGCAGCTTCGGGACAGGGGGCGCAGAGGGCTACACCTTC.

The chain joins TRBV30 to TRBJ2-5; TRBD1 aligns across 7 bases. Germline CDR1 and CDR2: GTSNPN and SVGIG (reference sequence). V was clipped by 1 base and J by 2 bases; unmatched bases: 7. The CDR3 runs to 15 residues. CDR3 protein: CAWSEDTGVQETQYF. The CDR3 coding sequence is TGTGCCTGGAGTGAGGACACAGGGGTTCAAGAGACCCAGTACTTC.

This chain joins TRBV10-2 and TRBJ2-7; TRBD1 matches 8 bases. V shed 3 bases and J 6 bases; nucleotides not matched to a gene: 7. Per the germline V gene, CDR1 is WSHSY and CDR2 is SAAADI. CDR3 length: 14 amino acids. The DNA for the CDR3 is TGCGCCAGCAGTGACCCCGACAGGGGCCTCGAGCAGTACTTC. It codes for CASSDPDRGLEQYF.

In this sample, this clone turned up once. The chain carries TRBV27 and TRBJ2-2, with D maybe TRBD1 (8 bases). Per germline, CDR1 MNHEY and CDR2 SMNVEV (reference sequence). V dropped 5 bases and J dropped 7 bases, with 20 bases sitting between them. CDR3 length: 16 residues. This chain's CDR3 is CASSTPWTGRGGELFF. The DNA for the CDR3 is TGTGCCAGCAGTACACCCTGGACAGGGAGGGGCGGGGAGCTGTTTTTT.

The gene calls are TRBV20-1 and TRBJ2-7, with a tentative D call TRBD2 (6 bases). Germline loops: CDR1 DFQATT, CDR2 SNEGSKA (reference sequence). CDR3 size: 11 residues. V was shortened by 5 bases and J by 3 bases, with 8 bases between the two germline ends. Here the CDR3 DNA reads TGCAGTGCTCGAGCGGGCTACGAGCAGTACTTC. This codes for CSARAGYEQYF.

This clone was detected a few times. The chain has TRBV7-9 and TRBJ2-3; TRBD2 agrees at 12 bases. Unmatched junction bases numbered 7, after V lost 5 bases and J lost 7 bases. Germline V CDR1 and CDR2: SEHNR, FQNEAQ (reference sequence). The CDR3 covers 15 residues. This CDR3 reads CASSTTSGGPYTQYF. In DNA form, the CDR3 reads TGTGCCAGCAGCACCACTAGCGGGGGGCCGTATACGCAGTATTTT.

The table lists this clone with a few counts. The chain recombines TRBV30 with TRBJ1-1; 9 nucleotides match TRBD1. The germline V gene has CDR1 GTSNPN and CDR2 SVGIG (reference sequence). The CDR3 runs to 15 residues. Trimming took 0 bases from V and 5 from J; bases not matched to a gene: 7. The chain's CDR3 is CAWSVPGQGGTEAFF. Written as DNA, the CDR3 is TGTGCCTGGAGTGTACCGGGACAGGGCGGGACTGAAGCTTTCTTT.

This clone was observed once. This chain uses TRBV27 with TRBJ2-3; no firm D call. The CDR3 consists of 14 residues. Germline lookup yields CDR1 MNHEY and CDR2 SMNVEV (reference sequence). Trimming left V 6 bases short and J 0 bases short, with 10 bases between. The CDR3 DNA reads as TGTGCCAGCAGCTCTTTGAGTAGCACAGATACGCAGTATTTT. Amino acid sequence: CASSSLSSTDTQYF.

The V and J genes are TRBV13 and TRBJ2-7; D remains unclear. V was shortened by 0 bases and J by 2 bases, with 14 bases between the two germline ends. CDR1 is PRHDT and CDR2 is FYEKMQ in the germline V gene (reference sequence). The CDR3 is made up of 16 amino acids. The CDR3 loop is CASSLGGVPSPYEQYF. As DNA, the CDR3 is TGTGCCAGCAGCTTAGGAGGTGTACCCAGTCCCTACGAGCAGTACTTC.

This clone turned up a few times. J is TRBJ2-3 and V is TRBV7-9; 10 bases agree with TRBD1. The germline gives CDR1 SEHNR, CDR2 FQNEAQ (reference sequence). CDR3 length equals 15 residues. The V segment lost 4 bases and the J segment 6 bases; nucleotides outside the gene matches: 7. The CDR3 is CASSSPGQGRDTQYF. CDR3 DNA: TGTGCCAGCAGCTCCCCGGGACAGGGGCGGGATACGCAGTATTTT.

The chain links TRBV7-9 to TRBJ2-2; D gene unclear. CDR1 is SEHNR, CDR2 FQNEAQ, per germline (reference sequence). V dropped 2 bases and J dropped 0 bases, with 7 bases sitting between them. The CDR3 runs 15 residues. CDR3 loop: CASSLSAANTGELFF. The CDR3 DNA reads TGTGCCAGCAGCTTAAGTGCGGCGAACACCGGGGAGCTGTTTTTT.

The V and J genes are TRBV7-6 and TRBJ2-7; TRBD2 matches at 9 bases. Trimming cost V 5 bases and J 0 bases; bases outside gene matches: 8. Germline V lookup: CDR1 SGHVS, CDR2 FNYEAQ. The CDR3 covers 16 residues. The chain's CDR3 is CASSPWGSGGSYEQYF. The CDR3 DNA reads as TGTGCCAGCAGCCCCTGGGGTAGCGGGGGCTCCTACGAGCAGTACTTC.

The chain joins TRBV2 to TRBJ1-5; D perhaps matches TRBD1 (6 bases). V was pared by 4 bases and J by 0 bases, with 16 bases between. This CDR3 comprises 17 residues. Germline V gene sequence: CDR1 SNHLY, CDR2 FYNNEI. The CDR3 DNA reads TGTGCCAGCAGTGTTTGGGGGGCCGATAGTAGCAATCAGCCCCAGCATTTT. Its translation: CASSVWGADSSNQPQHF.

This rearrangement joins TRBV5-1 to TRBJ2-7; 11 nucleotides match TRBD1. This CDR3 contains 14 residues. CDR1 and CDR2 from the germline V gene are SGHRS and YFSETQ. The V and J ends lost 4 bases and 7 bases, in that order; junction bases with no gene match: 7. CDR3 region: CASSPGQGAEEQYF. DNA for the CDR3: TGCGCCAGCAGCCCCGGACAGGGGGCAGAAGAGCAGTACTTC.

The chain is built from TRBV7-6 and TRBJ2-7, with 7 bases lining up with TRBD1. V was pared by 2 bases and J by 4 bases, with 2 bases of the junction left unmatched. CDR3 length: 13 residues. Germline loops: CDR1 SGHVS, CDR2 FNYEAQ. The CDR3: CASSLNRGYEQYF. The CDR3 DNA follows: TGTGCCAGCAGCTTAAACAGGGGTTACGAGCAGTACTTC.

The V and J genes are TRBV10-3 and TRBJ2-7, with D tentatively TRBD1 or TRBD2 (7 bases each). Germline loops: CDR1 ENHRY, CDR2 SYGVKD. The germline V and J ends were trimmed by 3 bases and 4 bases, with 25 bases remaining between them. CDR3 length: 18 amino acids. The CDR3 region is CAISDVYEGGDSLYEQYF. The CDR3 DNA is TGTGCCATCAGTGACGTCTATGAAGGGGGGGACAGCCTTTACGAGCAGTACTTC.

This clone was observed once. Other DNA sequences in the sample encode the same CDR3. In DNA form, the CDR3 reads TGCAGTGCTCCCCTGGGCACTGAAGCTTTCTTT. Translation gives CSAPLGTEAFF. This sequence joins TRBV20-1 and TRBJ1-1; D not resolved. The CDR3 is 11 amino acids. Germline V gives CDR1 DFQATT, CDR2 SNEGSKA (reference sequence). V lost 5 bases to trimming and J lost 4 bases, with 8 bases between them.

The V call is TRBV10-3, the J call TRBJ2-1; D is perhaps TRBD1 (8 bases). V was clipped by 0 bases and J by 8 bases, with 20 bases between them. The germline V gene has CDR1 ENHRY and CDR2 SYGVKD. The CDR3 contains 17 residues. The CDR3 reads CAISESDDRGLKYEQFF. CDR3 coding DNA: TGTGCCATCAGTGAGTCCGACGACAGGGGACTAAAGTATGAGCAGTTCTTC.

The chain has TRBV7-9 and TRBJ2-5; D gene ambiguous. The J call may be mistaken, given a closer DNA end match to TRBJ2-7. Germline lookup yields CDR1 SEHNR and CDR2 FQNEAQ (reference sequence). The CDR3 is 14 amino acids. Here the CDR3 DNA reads TGTGCCAGCAGCCCGCCCGGCCGAACCTACGAGCAGTACTTC. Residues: CASSPPGRTYEQYF.

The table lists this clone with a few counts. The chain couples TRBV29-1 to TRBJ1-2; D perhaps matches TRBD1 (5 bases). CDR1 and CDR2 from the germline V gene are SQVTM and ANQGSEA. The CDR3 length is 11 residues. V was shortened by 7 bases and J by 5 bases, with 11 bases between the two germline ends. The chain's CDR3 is CSAQQDYGYTF. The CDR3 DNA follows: TGCAGCGCCCAACAGGATTATGGCTACACCTTC.

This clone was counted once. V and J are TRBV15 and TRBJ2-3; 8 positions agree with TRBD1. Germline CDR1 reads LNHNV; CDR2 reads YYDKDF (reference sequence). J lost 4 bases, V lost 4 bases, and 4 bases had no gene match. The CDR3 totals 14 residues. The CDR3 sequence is CATSTDRGADTQYF. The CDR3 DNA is TGTGCCACCAGCACCGACAGGGGTGCAGATACGCAGTATTTT.

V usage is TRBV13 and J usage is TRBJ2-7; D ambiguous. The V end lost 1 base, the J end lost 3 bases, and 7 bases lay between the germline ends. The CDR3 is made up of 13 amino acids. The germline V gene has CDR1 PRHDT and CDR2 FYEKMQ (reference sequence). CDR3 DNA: TGTGCCAGCAGCTTAGACAGCAGCTACGAGCAGTACTTC. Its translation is CASSLDSSYEQYF. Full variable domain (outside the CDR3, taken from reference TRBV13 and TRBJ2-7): AAGVIQSPRHLIKEKRETATLKCYPIPRHDTVYWYQQGPGQDPQFLISFYEKMQSDKGSIPDRFSAQQFSDYHSELNMSSLELGDSALYFCASSLDSSYEQYFGPGTRLTVT.

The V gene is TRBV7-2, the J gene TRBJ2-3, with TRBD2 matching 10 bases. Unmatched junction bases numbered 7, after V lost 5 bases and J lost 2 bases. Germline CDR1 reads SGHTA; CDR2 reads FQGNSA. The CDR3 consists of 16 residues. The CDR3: CASSNQLAGITDTQYF. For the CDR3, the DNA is TGTGCCAGCAGCAACCAACTAGCGGGGATCACAGATACGCAGTATTTT.

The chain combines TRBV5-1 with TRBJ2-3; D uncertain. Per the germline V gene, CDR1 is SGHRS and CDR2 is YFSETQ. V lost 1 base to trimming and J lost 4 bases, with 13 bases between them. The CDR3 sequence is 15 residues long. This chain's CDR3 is CASSLWVGSSDTQYF. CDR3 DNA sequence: TGCGCCAGCAGCTTGTGGGTTGGCAGTTCAGATACGCAGTATTTT.

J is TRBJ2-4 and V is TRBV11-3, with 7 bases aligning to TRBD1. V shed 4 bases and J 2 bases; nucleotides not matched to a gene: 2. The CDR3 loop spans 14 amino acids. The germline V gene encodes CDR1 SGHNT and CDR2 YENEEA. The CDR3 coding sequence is TGTGCCAGCAGCTCGGACAGGACCAAAAACATTCAGTACTTC. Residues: CASSSDRTKNIQYF.

As DNA, the CDR3 is TGCAGCGGCAAAGCGGGTACCACTGAAGCTTTCTTT. The encoded protein is CSGKAGTTEAFF. The V gene is TRBV29-1, the J gene TRBJ1-1; D is ambiguous. Germline CDR1 SQVTM, CDR2 ANQGSEA. The ends were cut back, 7 bases at V and 4 bases at J, with 13 bases in the middle. This CDR3 is built from 12 residues. The full variable domain, in which reference TRBV29-1 and TRBJ1-1 provide the parts outside the CDR3, is SAVISQKPSRDICQRGTSLTIQCQVDSQVTMMFWYRQQPGQSLTLIATANQGSEATYESGFVIDKFPISRPNLTFSTLTVSNMSPEDSSIYLCSGKAGTTEAFFGQGTRLTVV.

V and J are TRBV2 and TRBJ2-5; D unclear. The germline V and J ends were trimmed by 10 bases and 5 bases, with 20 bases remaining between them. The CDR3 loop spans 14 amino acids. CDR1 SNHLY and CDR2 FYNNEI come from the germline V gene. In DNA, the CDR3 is TGTGCCATAGACCTAGATGGCCGAGTTGAGACCCAGTACTTC. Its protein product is CAIDLDGRVETQYF.

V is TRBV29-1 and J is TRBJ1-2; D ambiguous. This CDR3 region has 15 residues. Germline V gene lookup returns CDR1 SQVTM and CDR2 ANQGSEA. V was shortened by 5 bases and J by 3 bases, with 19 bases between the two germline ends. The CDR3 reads CSVTFYSGDDYGYTF. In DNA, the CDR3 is TGCAGCGTTACGTTTTATAGCGGGGATGACTATGGCTACACCTTC.

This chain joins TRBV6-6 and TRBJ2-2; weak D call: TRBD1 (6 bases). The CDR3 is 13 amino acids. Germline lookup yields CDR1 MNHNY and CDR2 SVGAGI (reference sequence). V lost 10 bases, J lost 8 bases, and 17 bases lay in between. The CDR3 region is CATAWGPPGELFF. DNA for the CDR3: TGTGCCACCGCCTGGGGGCCACCTGGGGAGCTGTTTTTT.